The rows below give T cell receptor beta chains drawn from one sample of a study of cytomegalovirus exposure and HLA in healthy donors. The table came from immunoSEQ multiplex PCR; TCRdb's copy has only in-frame clones and leaves some out. This table has under 200,000 clones, roughly 80% appearing once. Sequenced material: PBMCs. The receptors were sampled from a middle-aged man in good health and CMV-seropositive. The CDR3 runs from the conserved cysteine through the conserved F or W. A D gene is named only where the DNA matches it firmly. A clone size is listed for some rows: how often the clone was seen (once, few, many), or a class if it is expanded.

NA,TRBD2,TRBV9,TRBJ2-3,CASSPPGTSGLTQYF,TGTGCCAGCAGCCCCCCCGGGACTAGCGGGCTTACGCAGTATTTT
NA,NA,TRBV5-4,TRBJ1-1,CASSLDRAGSSTEAFF,TGTGCCAGCAGCTTGGACAGGGCGGGTTCGAGCACTGAAGCTTTCTTT
NA,NA,TRBV29-1,TRBJ1-2,CSVEDYGYGYTF,TGCAGCGTTGAAGATTACGGCTATGGCTACACCTTC
NA,TRBD2,TRBV10-1,TRBJ2-7,CASSDLPFSGRMDYEQYF,TGCGCCAGCAGTGACCTCCCCTTTAGCGGGCGGATGGACTACGAGCAGTACTTC
NA,NA,TRBV4-1,TRBJ2-3,CASSQVLSTDTQYF,TGCGCCAGCAGCCAAGTACTCTCCACAGATACGCAGTATTTT
once,NA,TRBV9,TRBJ2-2,CASSVGGDTGELFF,TGTGCCAGCAGCGTAGGGGGGGACACCGGGGAGCTGTTTTTT
NA,NA,TRBV7-3,TRBJ2-7,CASSSSYGEQYF,TGTGCCAGCAGCTCAAGTTACGGGGAGCAGTACTTC
once,TRBD2,TRBV6-5,TRBJ2-7,CATWGGVVYEQYF,TGTGCCACCTGGGGGGGGGTAGTCTACGAGCAGTACTTC
NA,TRBD2,TRBV18,TRBJ2-3,CASSLAGGPADTQYF,TGTGCCAGCTCACTAGCGGGGGGGCCAGCGGATACGCAGTATTTT
NA,NA,TRBV6-7,TRBJ1-1,CASPHQIGETEAFF,TGTGCCAGCCCTCACCAAATCGGGGAGACTGAAGCTTTCTTT
few,NA,TRBV7-3,TRBJ2-3,CASSRITDTQYF,TGTGCCAGCAGCCGTATCACAGATACGCAGTATTTT
NA,TRBD2,TRBV19,TRBJ2-3,CASSILSGGTDTQYF,TGTGCCAGTAGCATACTTAGCGGGGGCACAGATACGCAGTATTTT
NA,NA,TRBV5-6,TRBJ1-1,CASSLVWGENTEAFF,TGTGCCAGCAGCTTGGTGTGGGGAGAGAACACTGAAGCTTTCTTT
NA,NA,TRBV21-1,TRBJ2-3,CASSARQGPFQNFTDTQYF,TGTGCCAGCAGCGCAAGACAGGGCCCATTTCAAAACTTCACAGATACGCAGTATTTT
NA,NA,TRBV5-1,TRBJ1-5,CASSLGGPGLSSNQPQHF,TGCGCCAGCAGCTTGGGTGGGCCGGGACTGTCTAGCAATCAGCCCCAGCATTTT
NA,TRBD2,TRBV9,TRBJ2-1,CASSVDSGGELQVF,TGTGCCAGCAGCGTAGACTCCGGGGGGGAGCTCCAAGTCTTC
NA,NA,TRBV7-9,TRBJ1-1,CASSPGWGRKTEAFF,TGTGCCAGCAGCCCAGGGTGGGGCCGGAAGACTGAAGCTTTCTTT
NA,TRBD2,TRBV13,TRBJ2-1,CASSLGLAGTNEQFF,TGTGCCAGCAGCTTGGGACTAGCGGGGACCAATGAGCAGTTCTTC
NA,TRBD1,TRBV5-6,TRBJ2-5,CASSPDRIETQYF,TGTGCCAGCAGCCCGGACAGGATAGAGACCCAGTACTTC
NA,TRBD2,TRBV5-1,TRBJ2-7,CASSSIAGGPHEQYF,TGCGCCAGCAGCTCCATAGCGGGGGGGCCCCACGAGCAGTACTTC
NA,NA,TRBV28,TRBJ1-4,CASSLLGAEKLFF,TGTGCCAGCAGCCTCCTTGGGGCTGAAAAACTGTTTTTT
NA,NA,TRBV12-5,TRBJ1-3,CASGYRAVTGNTIYF,TGTGCTAGTGGTTACAGGGCGGTTACTGGAAACACCATATATTTT
NA,TRBD2,TRBV7-3,TRBJ2-1,CASGLDGGGYNEQFF,TGTGCCAGCGGACTTGATGGCGGGGGTTACAATGAGCAGTTCTTC
once,TRBD1,TRBV15,TRBJ2-7,CATSRQVRDRALEQYF,TGTGCCACCAGCAGGCAAGTCCGGGACAGGGCCCTGGAGCAGTACTTC
NA,TRBD1,TRBV27,TRBJ1-5,CASSRDRLGNQPQHF,TGTGCCAGCAGTAGGGACAGATTGGGCAATCAGCCCCAGCATTTT
NA,TRBD2,TRBV9,TRBJ2-1,CASSPRGGGNEQFF,TGTGCCAGCAGTCCTCGGGGGGGAGGGAATGAGCAGTTCTTC
NA,NA,TRBV28,TRBJ1-5,CASSFGGAGQPQHF,TGTGCCAGCAGTTTTGGGGGCGCCGGGCAGCCCCAGCATTTT
NA,NA,TRBV5-1,TRBJ2-5,CASSLDAPRGGETQYF,TGCGCCAGCAGCTTGGATGCCCCCAGGGGTGGAGAGACCCAGTACTTC
NA,TRBD2,TRBV6-4,TRBJ2-3,CASSAGTTGTDTQYF,TGTGCCAGCAGCGCCGGGACTACGGGCACAGATACGCAGTATTTT
once,NA,TRBV6-1,TRBJ2-2,CASSYRGGNGELFF,TGTGCCAGCTCCTATAGGGGGGGTAATGGGGAGCTGTTTTTT
NA,TRBD1,TRBV2,TRBJ2-4,CASSGARGLTDIQYF,TGTGCCAGCAGTGGGGCAAGGGGGCTCACGGACATTCAGTACTTC
once,TRBD2,TRBV7-3,TRBJ2-5,CASSLVASGVYQETQYF,TGTGCCAGCAGCTTGGTGGCTAGCGGGGTGTACCAAGAGACCCAGTACTTC
NA,TRBD1,TRBV9,TRBJ2-7,CASSVGTGQGRYEQYF,TGTGCCAGCAGCGTAGGGACGGGACAGGGGAGGTACGAGCAGTACTTC
NA,TRBD2,TRBV9,TRBJ2-5,CASSVEGTTWRTQYF,TGTGCCAGCAGCGTAGAGGGGACTACTTGGCGGACCCAGTACTTC
few,TRBD1,TRBV2,TRBJ1-1,CASMDRNEAFF,TGTGCCAGCATGGACAGGAACGAAGCTTTCTTT
NA,TRBD2,TRBV4-3,TRBJ2-2,CASSQDGGTPLELFF,TGCGCCAGCAGCCAAGACGGGGGGACGCCCCTGGAGCTGTTTTTT
NA,NA,TRBV19,TRBJ2-3,CASRSQGGRDTQYF,TGTGCCAGTAGGTCACAGGGCGGTCGCGATACGCAGTATTTT
NA,TRBD1,TRBV6-5,TRBJ1-5,CATPTGTGDQPQHF,TGTGCCACCCCAACCGGGACAGGGGATCAGCCCCAGCATTTT
NA,TRBD1,TRBV6-5,TRBJ1-6,CASRLQGQGSPLHF,TGTGCCAGCAGATTACAGGGGCAGGGCTCACCCCTCCACTTT
NA,NA,TRBV20-1,TRBJ2-7,CSAGGQYEQYF,TGCAGTGCCGGCGGACAATACGAGCAGTACTTC
NA,TRBD2,TRBV19,TRBJ2-3,CASNPLAGTDTQYF,TGTGCCAGTAATCCCCTAGCGGGCACAGATACGCAGTATTTT